This T cell receptor beta chain appears in the sequencing data of a study of post-analysis software for immune sequencing data. Study-wide points: TRBV5-6, TRBV5-1 and TRBV20-1 belonged to a set of roughly 5 TRBV segments that were more frequent in patients than controls. Controls' normalized Chao1 diversity significantly exceeded that of multiple sclerosis patients.

This CDR3 contains 14 residues. V lost 6 bases, J lost 8 bases, and 12 bases stayed unmatched. Germline loops: CDR1 DFQATT, CDR2 SNEGSKA (reference sequence). Unique molecular identifiers were built into the TCR beta cDNA libraries. One entry per CDR3 protein results from TCRdb running MiXCR on the PCR reads. Found here are roughly 430,000 distinct CDR3 sequences, more than 30% of them singletons; the top ten hold 7.6%. As to this clonotype: Its target is not known.

This receptor was taken from a girl aged 2-10 years with multiple sclerosis. This chain joins TRBV20-1 and TRBJ2-1, with 8 nucleotides matching TRBD2. Sequencing was done on a sample of blood. The CDR3 sequence: CSARTAGGRDEQFF. CDR3 DNA sequence: TGCAGTGCCCGAACCGCGGGAGGTCGCGATGAGCAGTTCTTC.